This is a list of T cell receptor beta chains from one sample in a study of CD8 T cells in ankylosing spondylitis. TCRdb analysed the 5' RACE reads with MiXCR anew, one entry per CDR3 protein. The sample holds about 320,000 distinct CDR3 sequences, 9.5% to 13% seen once. Sequenced input: blood, either unsorted or a sorted T cell fraction (not recorded which). All receptors derive from a female donor with ankylosing spondylitis or in good health (not recorded which). The CDR3 runs from the conserved cysteine through the conserved F or W. D genes are given only for firm matches. Expanded clones are given a class, and other clones once, few, many or no size at all.

CASSLVAEQFF TGCGCCAGCAGCTTGGTTGCGGAGCAGTTCTTC many TRBV5-1 - TRBJ2-1 11
CASSYSSILGYTF TGTGCCAGCAGTTACTCCTCCATCCTTGGCTACACCTTC many TRBV6-5 - TRBJ1-2 13
CSARVAEFGSDTQYF TGCAGTGCTAGAGTAGCGGAATTCGGATCAGATACGCAGTATTTT many TRBV20-1 - TRBJ2-3 15
CATSRGNEQFF TGTGCCACCAGTCGGGGCAATGAGCAGTTCTTC - TRBV24-1 - TRBJ2-1 11
CASKLDSNNSPLHF TGTGCCAGTAAATTGGACTCCAATAATTCACCCCTCCACTTT many TRBV6-1 - TRBJ1-6 14
CSARGPGLTNTGELFF TGCAGTGCTAGAGGTCCGGGACTTACGAACACCGGGGAGCTGTTTTTT few TRBV20-1 - TRBJ2-2 16
CASRKNNEQFF TGTGCCAGCAGGAAGAACAATGAGCAGTTCTTC many TRBV12-3/TRBV12-4 - TRBJ2-1 11
CASSQGVQGNEQFF TGCGCCAGCAGCCAAGGGGTTCAGGGGAATGAGCAGTTCTTC few TRBV4-3 - TRBJ2-1 14
CASSFEVYTEAFF TGTGCCAGCAGTTTTGAGGTGTACACTGAAGCTTTCTTT many TRBV12-3/TRBV12-4 - TRBJ1-1 13
CSARRGSMNTEAFF TGCAGTGCTAGGAGGGGATCCATGAACACTGAAGCTTTCTTT few TRBV20-1 - TRBJ1-1 14
CASSPTSGSSYEQYF TGTGCCAGCTCCCCGACTAGCGGGAGCTCCTACGAGCAGTACTTC few TRBV18 TRBD2 TRBJ2-7 15
CASSQRGSSYEQYF TGTGCCAGCAGCCAACGGGGATCCTCCTACGAGCAGTACTTC - TRBV3-1 - TRBJ2-7 14
CASSYGGLAEKTQYF TGTGCCAGCAGTTACGGTGGACTAGCTGAGAAGACCCAGTACTTC many TRBV6-5 TRBD2 TRBJ2-5 15
CASSPGLVGTQYF TGTGCCAGCAGCCCCGGCCTAGTCGGGACCCAGTACTTC few TRBV7-9 - TRBJ2-5 13
CASSPLAGTSSSYEQYF TGCGCCAGCAGTCCTCTAGCGGGGACTTCATCTTCCTACGAGCAGTACTTC - TRBV10-2 TRBD2 TRBJ2-7 17
CASRTGSNTDTQYF TGCGCCAGCAGGACAGGGAGTAACACAGATACGCAGTATTTT many TRBV5-1 TRBD1 TRBJ2-3 14
CSANQYSGANVLTF TGCAGTGCTAACCAGTACTCTGGGGCCAACGTCCTGACTTTC many TRBV20-1 - TRBJ2-6 14
CASSQDWSSWTATYNEQFF TGCGCCAGCAGCCAAGATTGGAGTAGCTGGACCGCGACCTACAATGAGCAGTTCTTC many TRBV4-3 - TRBJ2-1 19
CAWVPGLTNEQFF TGTGCCTGGGTCCCTGGACTCACCAATGAGCAGTTCTTC few TRBV30 - TRBJ2-1 13
CSVEDWQALRVIGAFF TGCAGCGTTGAAGATTGGCAGGCTCTAAGGGTAATAGGAGCTTTCTTT few TRBV29-1 - TRBJ1-1 16
CSAQVVGGPTWGYNEQFF TGCAGTGCTCAGGTGGTAGGGGGGCCGACTTGGGGCTACAATGAGCAGTTCTTC few TRBV20-1 - TRBJ2-1 18
CSAGGQYNSPLHF TGCAGTGCGGGAGGGCAGTATAATTCACCCCTCCACTTT many TRBV20-1 - TRBJ1-6 13
CASSYSGLVGETQYF TGTGCCAGCAGTTACAGCGGACTAGTTGGGGAGACCCAGTACTTC many TRBV6-2/TRBV6-3 TRBD2 TRBJ2-5 15
CSARDRTSGSLGTGELFF TGCAGTGCTAGAGATCGGACTAGCGGGAGTTTGGGCACCGGGGAGCTGTTTTTT many TRBV20-1 TRBD2 TRBJ2-2 18
CASSMRLAGGTYQETQYF TGCGCCAGCAGCATGCGACTAGCGGGGGGCACGTACCAAGAGACCCAGTACTTC many TRBV5-1 TRBD2 TRBJ2-5 18
CASSPLDSNTEAFF TGTGCCAGCTCACCTCTCGACAGCAACACTGAAGCTTTCTTT - TRBV18 - TRBJ1-1 14
CASSPYSSTDTQYF TGTGCCAGCTCACCGTATTCTAGCACAGATACGCAGTATTTT - TRBV18 - TRBJ2-3 14
CASQTLGGPYEQYF TGTGCCAGCCAGACGCTCGGGGGTCCCTACGAGCAGTACTTC many TRBV12-3/TRBV12-4 - TRBJ2-7 14
CSAKGLSTGELFF TGCAGTGCTAAGGGACTTTCCACCGGGGAGCTGTTTTTT few TRBV20-1 - TRBJ2-2 13
CSARDPGARMQYF TGCAGTGCTAGAGATCCGGGGGCGCGTATGCAGTATTTT few TRBV20-1 - TRBJ2-3 13
CASSPHLPRELFF TGTGCCAGCAGCCCCCATCTCCCCAGGGAGCTGTTTTTT - TRBV7-9 - TRBJ2-2 13
CASRKTGSGGEKLFF TGTGCCAGCAGGAAAACGGGATCAGGGGGTGAAAAACTGTTTTTT many TRBV12-3/TRBV12-4 TRBD1 TRBJ1-4 15
CASSLAAGSNEKLFF TGTGCCAGCAGTTTAGCAGCGGGCTCTAATGAAAAACTGTTTTTT many TRBV12-3/TRBV12-4 - TRBJ1-4 15
CASSLAGREAQNQPQHF TGCGCCAGCAGCTTGGCGGGCAGGGAGGCCCAGAATCAGCCCCAGCATTTT many TRBV5-1 - TRBJ1-5 17
CASSPRTSGGSNEQFF TGCGCCAGCAGCCCTCGGACTAGCGGGGGTTCCAATGAGCAGTTCTTC many TRBV4-1 TRBD2 TRBJ2-1 16
CSAGDGGTVNTEAFF TGCAGTGCTGGTGACGGGGGTACGGTGAACACTGAAGCTTTCTTT many TRBV20-1 - TRBJ1-1 15
CASSSTGPLNQPQHF TGTGCCAGCAGTTCGACGGGGCCCCTCAATCAGCCCCAGCATTTT many TRBV28 - TRBJ1-5 15
CASSLEGQGSTEQFF TGCGCCAGCAGCTTGGAGGGACAGGGAAGTACTGAGCAGTTCTTC many TRBV5-1 TRBD1 TRBJ2-1 15
CASSSPRGGGNQPQHF TGTGCCAGCAGCTCCCCCCGGGGTGGGGGCAATCAGCCCCAGCATTTT - TRBV12-3/TRBV12-4 - TRBJ1-5 16
CASSLIPRQGRGAYEQYF TGCGCCAGCAGCTTGATTCCTCGACAGGGACGGGGGGCCTACGAGCAGTACTTC many TRBV5-1 - TRBJ2-7 18
CASRGRLAEMDTGELFF TGTGCCAGTAGAGGGAGGCTAGCGGAGATGGACACCGGGGAGCTGTTTTTT - TRBV19 TRBD2 TRBJ2-2 17
CASTRQVSTTGELFF TGTGCCAGCACCCGACAGGTCTCCACCACCGGGGAGCTGTTTTTT few TRBV7-2 - TRBJ2-2 15
CASSFRTSGILSYNEQFF TGTGCCAGCAGTTTCCGGACTAGCGGGATATTAAGCTACAATGAGCAGTTCTTC - TRBV5-4 TRBD2 TRBJ2-1 18
CASSQLVGTGNGYTF TGTGCCAGCAGCCAACTCGTCGGGACAGGGAATGGCTACACCTTC many TRBV3-1 TRBD1 TRBJ1-2 15
CSAVRQALGYTF TGCAGTGCCGTTCGACAGGCGCTTGGCTACACCTTC few TRBV20-1 - TRBJ1-2 12
CASSQPGRTAWQYF TGCGCCAGCAGCCAACCCGGCCGTACAGCGTGGCAGTACTTC few TRBV4-1 - TRBJ2-7 14
CASSLLAAAGELFF TGCGCCAGCAGCCTATTAGCGGCGGCGGGGGAGCTGTTTTTT many TRBV5-1 - TRBJ2-2 14
CASSQGIQNTGELFF TGTGCCAGCAGCCAAGGGATCCAGAACACCGGGGAGCTGTTTTTT - TRBV4-2 - TRBJ2-2 15
CASSLGSGQGKPGELFF TGTGCCAGCAGCTTAGGAAGCGGGCAGGGGAAGCCCGGGGAGCTGTTTTTT few TRBV11-2 - TRBJ2-2 17
CATRSPKTAAKGYTF TGTGCCACCCGCTCCCCTAAGACCGCTGCCAAAGGCTACACCTTC - TRBV7-2 - TRBJ1-2 15